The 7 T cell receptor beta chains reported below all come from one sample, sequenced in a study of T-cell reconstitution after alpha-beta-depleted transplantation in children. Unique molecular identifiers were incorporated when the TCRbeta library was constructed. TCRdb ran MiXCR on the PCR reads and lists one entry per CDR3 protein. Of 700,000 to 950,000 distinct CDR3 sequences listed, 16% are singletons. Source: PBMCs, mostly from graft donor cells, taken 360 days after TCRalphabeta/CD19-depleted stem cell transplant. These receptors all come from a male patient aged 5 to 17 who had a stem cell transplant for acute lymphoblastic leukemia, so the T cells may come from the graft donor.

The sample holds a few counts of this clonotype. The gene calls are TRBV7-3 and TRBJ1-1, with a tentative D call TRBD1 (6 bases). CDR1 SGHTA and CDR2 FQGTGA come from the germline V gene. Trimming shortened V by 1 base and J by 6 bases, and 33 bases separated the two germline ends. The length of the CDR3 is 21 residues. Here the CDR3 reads CASSLRIGGRAPGRVLAEAFF. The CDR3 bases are TGTGCCAGCAGCTTAAGAATCGGGGGGCGGGCTCCGGGAAGGGTACTGGCTGAAGCTTTCTTT.

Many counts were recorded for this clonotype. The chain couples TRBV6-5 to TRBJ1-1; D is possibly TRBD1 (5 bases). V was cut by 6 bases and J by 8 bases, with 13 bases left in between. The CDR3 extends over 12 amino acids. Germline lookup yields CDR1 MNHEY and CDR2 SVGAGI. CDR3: CASSPGRKEAFF. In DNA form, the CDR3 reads TGTGCCAGCAGCCCGGGACGGAAAGAAGCTTTCTTT.

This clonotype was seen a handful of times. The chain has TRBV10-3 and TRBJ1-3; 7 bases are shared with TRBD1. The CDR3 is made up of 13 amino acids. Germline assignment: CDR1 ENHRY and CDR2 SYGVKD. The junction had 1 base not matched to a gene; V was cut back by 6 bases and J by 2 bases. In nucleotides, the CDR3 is TGTGCCATCAGCCAGGGGGCTGGAAACACCATATATTTT. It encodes CAISQGAGNTIYF.

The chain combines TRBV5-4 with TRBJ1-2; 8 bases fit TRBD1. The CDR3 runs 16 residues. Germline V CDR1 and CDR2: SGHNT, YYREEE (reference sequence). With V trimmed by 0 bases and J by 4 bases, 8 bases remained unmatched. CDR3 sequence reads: CASSLGGQASRYGYTF. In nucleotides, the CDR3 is TGTGCCAGCAGCTTGGGGGGACAGGCCTCGCGCTATGGCTACACCTTC. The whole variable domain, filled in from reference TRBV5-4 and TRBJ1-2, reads ETGVTQSPTHLIKTRGQQVTLRCSSQSGHNTVSWYQQALGQGPQFIFQYYREEENGRGNFPPRFSGLQFPNYSSELNVNALELDDSALYLCASSLGGQASRYGYTFGSGTRLTVV.

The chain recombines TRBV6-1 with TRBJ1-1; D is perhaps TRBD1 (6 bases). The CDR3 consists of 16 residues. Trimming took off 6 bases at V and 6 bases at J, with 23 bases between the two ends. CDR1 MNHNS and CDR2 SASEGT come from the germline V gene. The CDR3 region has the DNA TGTGCCAGCAGCTTGACACCCACAGGGAGATTGTCTGAAGCTTTCTTT. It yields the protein CASSLTPTGRLSEAFF.

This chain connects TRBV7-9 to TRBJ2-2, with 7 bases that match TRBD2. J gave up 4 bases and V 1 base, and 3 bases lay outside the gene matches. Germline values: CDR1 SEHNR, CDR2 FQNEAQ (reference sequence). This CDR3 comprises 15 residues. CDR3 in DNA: TGTGCCAGCAGCTTAGTTCTAGCGGTCACCGGGGAGCTGTTTTTT. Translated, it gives CASSLVLAVTGELFF.

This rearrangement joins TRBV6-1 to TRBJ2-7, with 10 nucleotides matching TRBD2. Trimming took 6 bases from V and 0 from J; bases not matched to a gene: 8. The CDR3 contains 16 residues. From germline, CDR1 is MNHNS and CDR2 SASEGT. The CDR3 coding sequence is TGTGCCAGCAGCCCCGGGACTAGCGTAAGCTCCTACGAGCAGTACTTC. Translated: CASSPGTSVSSYEQYF.